These T cell receptor beta chains were read from a single sample in a study of identical twins. Each CDR3 protein gets one entry after TCRdb re-called the 5' RACE reads with MiXCR. The sample lists 1.5 million to 2 million distinct CDR3 sequences, more than 30% occurring once. The sequenced sample consisted of cord blood. Receptors originate from a newborn girl in good health. CDR3s include the opening cysteine and the closing phenylalanine or tryptophan. D genes are given only for firm matches. Size tells how often a clone was seen (once, few, many) or the class of an expanded clone, and some rows leave it out.

>TRBJ1-1|few|TRBV5-1|-
TGCGCCAGCAGCTTGGGAGGGTCCCCCACTGAAGCTTTCTTT
CASSLGGSPTEAFF
>TRBJ2-7|-|TRBV28|TRBD1
TGTGCCAGCAATGCAGGGGGCTACGAGCAGTACTTC
CASNAGGYEQYF
>TRBJ2-7|-|TRBV5-1|-
TGCGCCAGCAGGGCCGGGCTAGCGGACAGCTCCTACGAGCAGTACTTC
CASRAGLADSSYEQYF
>TRBJ2-3|-|TRBV25-1|-
TGTGCCAGCAGGACTCTCGACAGACACACAGATACGCAGTATTTT
CASRTLDRHTDTQYF
>TRBJ2-1|few|TRBV21-1|-
TGTGCCAGCAGCAAAGCGCGGGAGACTAGCGGGGGGTCTAACAATGAGCAGTTCTTC
CASSKARETSGGSNNEQFF
>TRBJ1-1|-|TRBV27|-
TGTGCCAGCAGTTTAAATGGGCGGGGCGTGAACACTGAAGCTTTCTTT
CASSLNGRGVNTEAFF
>TRBJ1-6|few|TRBV21-1|-
TGTGCCAGCAGCAAAGTATGGGGGGGGCGGAATTCACCCCTCCACTTT
CASSKVWGGRNSPLHF
>TRBJ2-7|few|TRBV10-3|TRBD2
TGTGCCATCAGTGACCCTAGCGGGGGGGCGTACTACGAGCAGTACTTC
CAISDPSGGAYYEQYF
>TRBJ1-6|-|TRBV20-1|TRBD1
TGCAGTGCTAGAGATGGGACAGGGACTTATTCACCCCTCCACTTT
CSARDGTGTYSPLHF
>TRBJ2-1|-|TRBV24-1|TRBD2
TGTGCCACCAGTGTAAGCGGGAGGGCCACCAATGAGCAGTTCTTC
CATSVSGRATNEQFF
>TRBJ2-7|few|TRBV4-1|-
TGCGCCAGCAGCCTAACGAGGGGCACAGGGAGAATTGGCGAGCAGTACTTC
CASSLTRGTGRIGEQYF
>TRBJ2-7|-|TRBV3-1|TRBD2
TGTGCCAGCAGCCAACGATACCTAGCGGTGGGCTCCTACGAGCAGTACTTC
CASSQRYLAVGSYEQYF
>TRBJ1-3|-|TRBV7-9|TRBD1
TGTGCCAGCAGCTTAGCGAAAAAGACAGGGGAGAGAAACACCATATATTTT
CASSLAKKTGERNTIYF
>TRBJ2-3|once|TRBV10-3|TRBD1
TGTGCCATCAGTATACTTCCACCGGGACAGGGGCGAGATACGCAGTATTTT
CAISILPPGQGRDTQYF
>TRBJ1-6|-|TRBV2|TRBD1
TGTGCCAGCAAGTTACAGGGGAATTCACCCCTCCACTTT
CASKLQGNSPLHF
>TRBJ2-3|few|TRBV6-5|TRBD1
TGTGCCACTCACCCCCTTTATTCGACAGGGGGCGATACGCAGTATTTT
CATHPLYSTGGDTQYF
>TRBJ2-1|few|TRBV18|-
TGTGCCAGCTCACCCACCACTTGGGTACCTAGCTTCAATGAGCAGTTCTTC
CASSPTTWVPSFNEQFF
>TRBJ1-1|-|TRBV24-1|-
TGTGCCGCCAGTGATTACGGTGGCACTGAAGCTTTCTTT
CAASDYGGTEAFF